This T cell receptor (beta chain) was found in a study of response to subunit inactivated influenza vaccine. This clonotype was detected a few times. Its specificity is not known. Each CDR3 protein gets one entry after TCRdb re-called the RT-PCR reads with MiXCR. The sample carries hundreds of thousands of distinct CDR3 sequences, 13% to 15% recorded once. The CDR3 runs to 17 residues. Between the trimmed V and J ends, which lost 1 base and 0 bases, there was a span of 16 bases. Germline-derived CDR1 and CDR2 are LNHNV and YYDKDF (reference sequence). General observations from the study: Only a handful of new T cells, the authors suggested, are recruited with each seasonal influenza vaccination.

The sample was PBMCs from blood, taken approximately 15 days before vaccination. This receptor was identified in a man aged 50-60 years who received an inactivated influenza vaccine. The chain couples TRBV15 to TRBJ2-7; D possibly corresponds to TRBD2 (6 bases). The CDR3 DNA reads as TGTGCCACCAGCAGAGCGCTTCGGGGGACTGGCTCCTACGAGCAGTACTTC. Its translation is CATSRALRGTGSYEQYF.